These 11 T cell receptor beta chains share one sample of origin, sequenced in a study of cytomegalovirus exposure and HLA in healthy donors. PCR used 60 Vbeta primers and 13 Jbeta primers. TCRdb's copy holds only in-frame clones and misses some; the assay was immunoSEQ multiplex PCR. The table lists under 170,000 clones, around 79% of them singletons, with roughly 3.6% in the top ten. What was sequenced was PBMCs. Receptors were obtained from a human donor in good health.

The table lists this clone with a few counts. The chain couples TRBV5-6 to TRBJ2-7, with 7 bases aligning to TRBD1. Per germline, CDR1 SGHDT and CDR2 YYEEEE. The CDR3 has 13 amino acids. The V gene end was trimmed by 3 bases and the J gene end by 2 bases; junction bases not matched to a gene: 2. In DNA, the CDR3 is TGTGCCAGCAGCTGGGACAGAGCCTACGAGCAGTACTTC. It yields the protein CASSWDRAYEQYF. The whole variable domain, remainder taken from reference TRBV5-6 and TRBJ2-7, is DAGVTQSPTHLIKTRGQQVTLRCSPKSGHDTVSWYQQALGQGPQFIFQYYEEEERQRGNFPDRFSGHQFPNYSSELNVNALLLGDSALYLCASSWDRAYEQYFGPGTRLTVT.

The chain links TRBV11-1 to TRBJ1-2; D remains unclear. Germline V gives CDR1 SGHAT, CDR2 FQDESV (reference sequence). V shed 7 bases and J shed 0 bases, with 15 bases lying between them. This CDR3 is built from 15 residues. CDR3 protein: CASKQSTSSNYGYTF. CDR3 bases: TGTGCCAGCAAACAGAGCACCTCATCTAACTATGGCTACACCTTC.

This clone was picked up one time. The chain couples TRBV18 to TRBJ2-3; tentatively, D is TRBD2 (6 bases). Germline loops: CDR1 KGHSH, CDR2 LQKENI. The CDR3 spans 15 residues. The V gene lost 3 bases and the J gene lost 2 bases, with 12 bases spanning the gap. The CDR3 region is CASSPGGKTTDTQYF. DNA of the CDR3: TGTGCCAGCTCACCTGGCGGGAAAACCACAGATACGCAGTATTTT.

The chain combines TRBV11-2 with TRBJ2-1, with TRBD2 matching 11 bases. The CDR3 is made up of 15 amino acids. J was trimmed by 7 bases and V by 5 bases; bases with no gene match: 7. CDR1 and CDR2 (germline): SGHAT, FQNNGV. Here the CDR3 reads CASSRTSGSINEQFF. The CDR3 nucleotides read TGTGCCAGCAGCCGTACTAGCGGGAGCATTAATGAGCAGTTCTTC.

The chain is built from TRBV9 and TRBJ2-5; D remains unclear. Germline assignment: CDR1 SGDLS and CDR2 YYNGEE. This CDR3 has 15 residues. V shed 0 bases and J shed 2 bases, with 11 bases lying between them. The DNA of the CDR3 is TGTGCCAGCAGCGTAGGGGCAGGTCGGCAAGAGACCCAGTACTTC. Amino acids: CASSVGAGRQETQYF.

The chain is built from TRBV5-4 and TRBJ2-1, with TRBD2 identical over 11 bases. CDR1 SGHNT and CDR2 YYREEE come from the germline V gene (reference sequence). Trimming took 2 bases from V and 4 from J; bases not matched to a gene: 2. The CDR3 consists of 15 residues. Here the CDR3 reads CASSLLAGAYNEQFF. The CDR3 region has the DNA TGTGCCAGCAGCTTACTAGCGGGGGCATACAATGAGCAGTTCTTC.

The rearrangement uses TRBV5-1 and TRBJ1-4; D possibly corresponds to TRBD1 (6 bases). Germline V gives CDR1 SGHRS, CDR2 YFSETQ. CDR3 length: 15 amino acids. V lost 4 bases to trimming and J lost 0 bases, with 10 bases between them. The CDR3: CASSLTGTTNEKLFF. The CDR3 DNA reads TGCGCCAGCAGCCTAACAGGGACAACTAATGAAAAACTGTTTTTT.

This chain uses TRBV10-2 with TRBJ2-3; TRBD2 is a possible D gene (5 bases). V lost 6 bases, J lost 4 bases, and 23 bases lay in between. CDR1 and CDR2 from the germline V gene are WSHSY and SAAADI. The CDR3 covers 17 residues. The CDR3 here is CASRDLRTSGSSDTQYF. The CDR3 coding sequence is TGCGCCAGCAGAGACCTAAGAACTAGTGGATCATCAGATACGCAGTATTTT.

This sequence joins TRBV10-3 and TRBJ2-7, with 15 bases fitting TRBD2. Germline CDR1 and CDR2: ENHRY and SYGVKD. Germline trimming cut 4 bases from V and 3 bases from J; bases unmatched to any gene: 4. There are 16 residues in the CDR3. CDR3: CAISGTSGRAVYEQYF. CDR3 in DNA: TGTGCCATCAGTGGGACTAGCGGGAGGGCGGTCTACGAGCAGTACTTC.

The chain combines TRBV7-6 with TRBJ1-1; D gene unclear. Trimming removed 4 bases at V and 0 bases at J, with 15 bases between. Germline CDR1 and CDR2: SGHVS and FNYEAQ. CDR3 length equals 16 residues. CDR3 sequence (DNA): TGTGCCAGCAGCTCCCTTTCAGGAGGGATGAACACTGAAGCTTTCTTT. The encoded protein is CASSSLSGGMNTEAFF.

The rearrangement uses TRBV9 and TRBJ2-1; possibly TRBD2 for D (7 bases). This CDR3 has 13 amino acids. Germline CDR1 reads SGDLS; CDR2 reads YYNGEE. Trimming took off 7 bases at V and 8 bases at J, with 16 bases between the two ends. The CDR3 nucleotides read TGTGCCAGCGGGGGGGCGGGGCGGCATGAGCAGTTCTTC. It codes for CASGGAGRHEQFF.